This T cell receptor (beta chain) was retrieved from a study of cytomegalovirus exposure and HLA in healthy donors. The study, taken as a whole, reports: Per a prior analysis, the majority of TCR beta V segments were productive roughly 90% or roughly 30% of the time.

From germline, CDR1 is SNHLY and CDR2 FYNNEI. This CDR3 comprises 16 residues. The V gene end was trimmed by 3 bases and the J gene end by 8 bases; junction bases not matched to a gene: 10. As regards this clone: Its antigen is unknown.

Both 60 Vbeta primers and 13 Jbeta primers went into the PCR. In the authors' methods: Among the unique TCR beta chains that a later analysis counted, about 79 million in all, 9.5 million to 11 million were shared. Sequencing was performed with immunoSEQ multiplex PCR; in TCRdb, only in-frame clones are kept and a portion is missing. V and J calls and clone size are as listed in that table; D and trimming were resolved from the DNA. The table lists approximately 210,000 clones, around 87% of them singletons. This TCR was sampled from a young man in good health and CMV-seronegative. Material for sequencing was PBMCs. This sequence joins TRBV2 and TRBJ2-1, with TRBD2 matching over 10 bases. CDR3 loop: CASSESGLAGVDEQFF. CDR3 sequence (DNA): TGTGCCAGCAGTGAGAGTGGGCTAGCGGGAGTCGATGAGCAGTTCTTC. Looking up the rest from reference TRBV2 and TRBJ2-1 gives the full variable domain: EPEVTQTPSHQVTQMGQEVILRCVPISNHLYFYWYRQILGQKVEFLVSFYNNEISEKSEIFDDQFSVERPDGSNFTLKIRSTKLEDSAMYFCASSESGLAGVDEQFFGPGTRLTVL.